This TCR beta chain was recovered during a study of T cells in Graves' hyperthyroidism and ophthalmopathy. Study-level results: From stable hyperthyroidism, ophthalmopathy was separated by a 13 V-J model.

Germline V lookup: CDR1 LGHDT, CDR2 YNNKEL (reference sequence). With 4 bases removed from V and 0 bases from J, the gap between germline ends came to 13 bases. The CDR3 is 16 residues long. Amplified TCR beta CDR3 regions derived from RNA transcripts. An initial round of RT-PCR targeting the TCR CDR3 relied on the HTBI primer set. From the multiplex PCR reads, TCRdb called clonotypes with MiXCR, one entry per CDR3 protein. The profile shows some 650,000 distinct CDR3 sequences, about 16% of them singletons. This clonotype was seen repeatedly, ten times or more. The antigen is unknown. Sequencing was performed on blood. The genes are TRBV3-1 and TRBJ2-1; possibly TRBD1 for D (5 bases). The origin of this receptor is a woman between 40 and 50 years old with Graves' ophthalmopathy. For the CDR3, the DNA is TGTGCCAGCAGCCCATCCAGGGCGAGCTCCTACAATGAGCAGTTCTTC. It yields the protein CASSPSRASSYNEQFF.